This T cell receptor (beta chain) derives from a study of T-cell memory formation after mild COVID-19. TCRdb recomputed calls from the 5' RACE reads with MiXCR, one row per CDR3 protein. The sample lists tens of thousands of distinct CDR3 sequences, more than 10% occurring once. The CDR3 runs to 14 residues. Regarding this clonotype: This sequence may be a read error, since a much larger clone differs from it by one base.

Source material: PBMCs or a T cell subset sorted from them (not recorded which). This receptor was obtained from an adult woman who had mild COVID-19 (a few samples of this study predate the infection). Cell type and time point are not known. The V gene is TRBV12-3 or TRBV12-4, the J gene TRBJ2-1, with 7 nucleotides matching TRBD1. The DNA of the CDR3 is TGTGACAGCAGCGCCAAGGGGGCGTTCAGTGAGCAGTTCTTC. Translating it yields CDSSAKGAFSEQFF.